The 2 T cell receptor beta chains in this list originate from one sample, sequenced in a study of T cell responses to AZD1222 COVID-19 vaccine. Assay: immunoSEQ multiplex PCR; the TCRdb copy retains only in-frame clones and omits some. The sample has roughly 200,000 clones, approximately 94% seen once. Specimen: peripheral blood, collected 28 days after the second dose of the MenACWY control vaccine. The receptors derive from an adult who received the MenACWY meningococcal vaccine as a control.

This sequence joins TRBV9 and TRBJ1-6; weak D call: TRBD1 (6 bases). This CDR3 is built from 13 residues. Trimming removed 4 bases from V and 11 bases from J, with 13 bases in between. Per germline, CDR1 SGDLS and CDR2 YYNGEE. The CDR3 DNA reads TGTGCCAGCAGCTCTGGACAGCCCCCACCCCTCCACTTT. As protein: CASSSGQPPPLHF. The full variable domain, in which reference TRBV9 and TRBJ1-6 provide the parts outside the CDR3, is DSGVTQTPKHLITATGQRVTLRCSPRSGDLSVYWYQQSLDQGLQFLIQYYNGEERAKGNILERFSAQQFPDLHSELNLSSLELGDSALYFCASSSGQPPPLHFGNGTRLTVT.

The sample holds one count of this clone. This chain links TRBV11-2 with TRBJ2-7; D is unclear. Germline V gene lookup returns CDR1 SGHAT and CDR2 FQNNGV. Trimming took off 5 bases at V and 3 bases at J, with 14 bases between the two ends. This CDR3 contains 14 residues. The CDR3 region has the DNA TGTGCCAGCAGCCCCCGATGGACGAGCTACGAGCAGTACTTC. Amino acids: CASSPRWTSYEQYF.